The entry that follows covers one TCR beta chain sequence. The antigen it recognizes is unknown. It has no much larger one-base neighbor in the sample; base qualities were not kept. The immunoSEQ Assay, a bias-controlled multiplex PCR, was used to amplify TCRbeta CDR3 regions from genomic DNA. The paper's processing steps were these. The number of nucleated cells in each sample was estimated from the amplification of reference gene primers within the assay. To quantify the absolute abundance of each unique TCRbeta CDR3 rearrangement, sequence reads were collapsed and filtered. For each sample, productive Simpson clonality was calculated as the square root of Simpson's diversity index across productive rearrangements. Drawn from immuneACCESS, this table holds only the in-frame rearrangements with V and J called that TCRdb kept. Clones are partly lost; checked studies trace under half to an unresolved V gene and leave the rest unexplained. The D gene and trimming were derived from the DNA, and the V and J assignments and clone size from that table. For this sample there are 30,000 to 40,000 clones; more than 80% appear just once. The leading ten clones occupy roughly 10% of the sample.

The junction carries 3 bases between V and J, which are trimmed by 3 bases and 7 bases respectively. The CDR3 runs 11 amino acids, cysteine and phenylalanine included. The entry retains the CDR3 DNA only, 33 bases that are in frame from base 1. The record originates from a study of blood T cell repertoires in COVID-19 (dated by TCRdb to 2018 to 2020). The study in broad terms: Samples covering the acute and convalescent phases of COVID-19 were provided by collaborators in the United States, Italy and Spain. Samples came from the ongoing ImmuneRACE study (first 160 participants) plus 1,254 subjects from 6 global collaborators. The repertoires were released in a freely available public database intended as a resource for research on the immune response to SARS-CoV-2. The prospective study material was composed of cDNA or gDNA derived from T cells, B-cell-depleted T cells, or PBMCs. Deeply sampled blood TCRbeta repertoires from subjects exposed to, actively infected with, or recovered from COVID-19 were included in the dataset. HLA class I and class II types, where available, came from metadata supplied by the sample provider rather than from assay-based typing. The sample metadata nearly always contained a de-identified subject ID, COVID-19 status, age in years and sex. Study-wide findings and limitations: The amount of clinical and demographic metadata varied by source and participant and was provided uncurated.

Collaborating institutions collected whole blood in K2EDTA tubes following their own protocols. For TCRbeta analysis, collaborators shipped samples in one of three forms: frozen whole blood, isolated PBMCs, or DNA extracted from either of those sample types. Sequences were obtained from peripheral blood. The chain employs TRBV12-3 or TRBV12-4 and TRBJ2-2; a confident D gene designation cannot be given. The clonotype originates from a man in his 60s in a cohort sampled during active COVID-19. The nucleotides are TGTGCCAGCAGTTTCGTCGGGGAGCTGTTTTTT. Its protein product is CASSFVGELFF.